The following is a T cell receptor (beta chain) sequence with its context. Its target antigen remains unknown. No base quality information exists; no much larger clone differs at one position. These data belong to a study of cytomegalovirus exposure and HLA in healthy donors (dated by TCRdb to the late 2010s). Looking at the study overall: An earlier analysis of about 530 of the donors reported roughly 300 Gb of sequence data and 117 million unique TCR beta sequences obtained from about 170 million T cells. Of the approximately 400 genotyped donors, 81% were placed in the genetic ancestry cluster associated with self-reported Caucasian donors. An early release that covered 640 HLA-typed donors contained approximately 300 gigabases of sequencing data and 70 million to 100 million unique TCR sequences. Rather than using new phenotypic data, the later analysis identified candidate immune exposures from TCR beta sequences and from how often those sequences occurred across donors. In a later genetic analysis, genome-wide SNP genotypes for 398 of the 666 donors were used, and that subset was treated as a discovery cohort. A later analysis re-examined previously published TCR beta repertoires from around 670 donors and added high-resolution HLA genotyping to investigate patterns of TCR occurrence. Class I and class II HLA loci were covered by the typing at four-digit resolution. To predict cytomegalovirus infection status, the study combined high-throughput TCR immunosequencing, statistical association of individual TCRs with disease status, and machine learning. Five DR-DQ haplotypes were handled as single units for association and clustering because linkage in the cohort was strong. Alongside the repertoire data, information on donor age, sex, ethnicity and CMV serostatus was compiled. In addition to the first cohort of approximately 670 subjects, a separate validation cohort of 120 different subjects was used. The study used immunosequencing to profile the T cell repertoires of 670 or so subjects and linked those repertoires to cytomegalovirus serostatus. All discovery cohort repertoires had been generated on a single sequencing platform. Among under 450 genotyped donors of the cohort, an average of approximately 250,000 unique TCR beta nucleotide sequences were sequenced per donor, around 18% of them non-productive. The study was designed to test whether signatures of past pathogen exposure could be identified by cataloging public T cell receptors. The number of donors typed differed by locus, with 629-630 for A, B, C, DRB1 and DQB1, roughly 520 for DQA1, 600 to 610 for DPA1, and over 400 for DPB1. An earlier analysis of roughly 580 of the donors used high-throughput TCR beta sequencing to judge whether each TCR beta V gene segment behaved as functional or pseudogenic.

Preparation of the library involved the immunoSEQ multiplex PCR assay. For the multiplex PCR, a mixture combining 60 forward primers for TCR Vbeta segments and 13 reverse primers for TCR Jbeta segments was used. The CDR3 region of rearranged TCR beta genes was amplified from genomic DNA with a multiplex PCR assay. Amplified TCR beta libraries were sequenced as 87-base-pair reads on the Illumina HiSeq System. As for the original processing: Across the 700 or so repertoires, a later analysis counted around 80 million unique TCR beta chains, approximately 10 million of which were shared by at least two donors. Raw reads were error-corrected and collapsed into unique sequences with a nearest-neighbor algorithm that merged closely related sequences to remove PCR and sequencing errors. CDR3 sequences were aligned to IMGT reference sequences to assign V, D and J gene segments. Each retained sequence needed at least a six-nucleotide match to both a V gene segment and a J gene segment. A rearrangement counted as productive if the CDR3 had no stop codons and remained in frame with V and J, and every other rearrangement counted as non-productive. CDR3 was defined by IMGT convention, running from the second conserved V-encoded cysteine to the conserved J-encoded phenylalanine. In an earlier analysis of approximately 590 of the donors, sequences lacking an unambiguous match to a single V gene segment were excluded. In an earlier analysis of about 590 of the donors, a V segment was called functional when productive rearrangements were above 56.7%, and segregating when the standard deviation between donors exceeded 5%. A statistical classification framework was developed to diagnose cytomegalovirus status using the catalog of TCR beta chain sequences. In a later analysis, V and J genes were assigned by comparing TCR nucleotide sequences against IMGT/GENE-DB human TR gene sequences. Using the TCRdist pipeline, a later analysis assigned CDR3 sequences along with most-parsimonious VDJ recombination scenarios. A later analysis defined each TCR beta chain by its CDR3 amino acid sequence plus V-gene family, and excluded reads lacking a unique V-gene family. As a way to deal with suspected cross-contamination and a sequencing artifact, a later analysis dropped 500 to 700 nucleotide sequences that were highly shared and had low generation probability. A later analysis calculated a clonal expansion index for each public chain from normalized within-repertoire ranks of inferred template counts. In a later analysis, generation probabilities were computed using a VDJ recombination model fitted to out-of-frame rearrangements, and the results were checked against IGoR. A later analysis scored TCR-TCR, TCR-HLA and TCR-CMV co-occurrence with hypergeometric tests, applying a repertoire-size bias correction to TCR pairs. To estimate false discovery rates, a later analysis permuted the HLA or CMV assignments 20 times. In a later analysis, co-occurring TCRs were grouped using DBSCAN, and TCRdist sequence similarity was added for clustering within HLA-allele-positive subsets. Repertoires with fewer than 30,000 or more than 120,000 public chains were left out of co-occurrence clustering, as were about 5 repertoires with anomalous nucleotide sharing. TCRdb took this table from immuneACCESS and kept in-frame rearrangements with V and J called. Such tables lack part of the clones; where checked against another copy, unresolved V genes explain under half of the gap, and the rest is unexplained. V and J calls and clone size are given by that table; D and trimming were obtained from the DNA. Here the sample has under 45,000 clones; over 60% occur a single time. Of the sample, just over 6.5% falls within the top ten clones.

In total, over 600 healthy bone marrow donors made up the cohort. At the time of sampling, all cohort members were nominally healthy, though unrecorded immune exposures were likely present. The donor was CMV seronegative and belonged to the group of more than 300 seronegative cohort members. A peripheral blood sample was collected from each donor, and TCR beta sequencing was performed on peripheral blood mononuclear cells. The Qiagen DNeasy Blood Extraction Kit was used to extract genomic DNA from the blood cell samples. The CDR3 measures 14 amino acids from cysteine to phenylalanine. The retained sequence is limited to the CDR3, 42 bases, with the frame set at the first base. Trimming takes 4 bases off V and 8 bases off J; junction bases not matched to a gene: 10. For CDR1 and CDR2, the germline V gene (reference sequence) lists PRHDT and FYEKMQ. Results the study describes overall, beyond this receptor: The classifier was reported to diagnose cytomegalovirus status with high specificity and sensitivity in both the original cohort and the validation cohort. A later analysis reported that several top co-occurrence clusters appeared linked to parvovirus B19, influenza, CMV and Epstein-Barr virus. Immune exposure information for the cohort was limited to CMV serostatus. According to a later analysis, TCR association rates differed among HLA loci, with DRB1 alleles showing the most associated TCRs and HLA-C alleles showing the fewest. In the study, roughly 160 TCR beta chains were listed as associated with cytomegalovirus. A further reported finding was that TCR beta sequences accurately predicted the HLA-A and HLA-B alleles for most subjects in the first cohort. Because HLA typing was missing for some donors at each locus, association tests included only the typed subset. About 17 rarely observed V segments, including chromosome 9 orphons, were excluded from the earlier analysis of a few hundred of the donors because counts were too low. An earlier analysis of roughly 570 of the donors showed that most TCR beta V segments appeared in productive rearrangements either about 90% or about 30% of the time, which broadly matched IMGT annotations. The presence/absence analyses assumed that sequencing depth was roughly uniform across donors, and that assumption may not be true. The authors suggested that the approach could potentially be extended to other disease states and immunological phenotypes. In vitro tests confirmed that three of the cytomegalovirus-associated TCR beta chains recognize cytomegalovirus antigens. In a later genetic analysis, a missense DCLRE1C variant was associated with V-gene and J-gene trimming of TCR beta chains, and the association was replicated in an independent cohort. According to a later analysis, most CMV-associated TCR beta chains appeared to be HLA-restricted, and the HLA associations seemed to be driven largely by CMV exposure. Across donors, most TCR sequences were observed very rarely, whereas some public TCRs were present in many individuals. According to a later genetic analysis, donors in an Asian-associated ancestry cluster had fewer N-insertions in productive TCRs than the approximately 690-donor mean. At a false discovery rate of 0.05, a later analysis linked 15,000 to 20,000 TCR beta sequences to specific HLA alleles. The sequencing pipeline was judged likely to have produced a cluster of highly shared sequence variants as a technical artifact. Only TCR beta chains were sequenced in this cohort, and the absence of alpha or paired-chain data limited detectable features. A later analysis found that HLA-associated TCR beta chains were more clonally expanded and had lower generation probabilities than equally common non-associated chains. Linkage disequilibrium might explain the correlated functional status among segregating V segments, but an unknown experimental factor could not be ruled out. Some IMGT-functional V segments, including TRBV6-2 and TRBV6-3, could not be told apart with the 87-base-pair reads, so those segments were excluded. Strong co-occurrence of HLA alleles, especially DR and DQ, made assigning TCR associations to individual alleles difficult.

The clonotype was recovered from a man in his thirties or forties in good health and CMV-seronegative. Recombination linked TRBV13 to TRBJ1-2; a stretch of 7 junction bases matches TRBD1. Sequenced: PBMCs. This receptor has the CDR3 CASSSRQGQGGYTF. The bases are TGTGCCAGCAGCTCCCGACAGGGCCAGGGAGGCTACACCTTC.